Reported below is one T cell receptor (beta chain). The method was immunoSEQ multiplex PCR; TCRdb's version includes in-frame clones alone and lacks a portion of them. Of around 46,000 clones in the sample, approximately 85% were seen once. The data originate from a study of blood T cell repertoires in COVID-19. Looking at the study overall: The United States, Italy and Spain provided the acute and convalescent COVID-19 samples. From T cells, B-cell-depleted T cells, or PBMCs came the material, which was cDNA or gDNA.

Enrolment of Seattle patients took place during active infection, and they were followed longitudinally. The material sequenced was peripheral blood. This receptor was obtained from a woman of 80 years or more with COVID-19, enrolled during active disease.

CDR3 DNA sequence: TGTGCCAGCAGCCCACGAGGGACTAGCGGGAGTTTATCTGAGCAGTTCTTC. As protein: CASSPRGTSGSLSEQFF. The gene calls are TRBV7-9 and TRBJ2-1, with 14 bases fitting TRBD2. The germline V gene encodes CDR1 SEHNR and CDR2 FQNEAQ (reference sequence). This CDR3 has 17 residues. V was pared by 5 bases and J by 9 bases, with 12 bases of the junction left unmatched.